These T cell receptor beta chains were read from a single sample in a study of blood T cell repertoires in COVID-19. Clones were sequenced by immunoSEQ multiplex PCR, and TCRdb holds only the in-frame ones, with some missing. Here the sample spans under 250,000 clones, 85% being singletons. Material for sequencing was peripheral blood. The source of these receptors is a woman in her sixties or seventies with active or convalescent COVID-19. Both conserved end residues are part of each CDR3. The D gene is left open where the match is weak. Clone size appears in some rows only: once, few, many, or a class for an expanded clone.

abundance: NA
j_gene: TRBJ2-7
v_gene: TRBV7-3
d_gene: NA
CDR3nt: TGTGCCAGCAGCTTAAGTGGTCAGTCCGAGCAGTACTTC
CDR3aa: CASSLSGQSEQYF

abundance: NA
j_gene: TRBJ1-5
v_gene: TRBV27
d_gene: NA
CDR3nt: TGTGCCAGCAGCCCGGACGCGGGGGCTGGGCAGCCCCAGCATTTT
CDR3aa: CASSPDAGAGQPQHF

abundance: NA
j_gene: TRBJ1-2
v_gene: TRBV2
d_gene: NA
CDR3nt: TGTGCCAGCGGAGGATACGAGGATGGCTACACCTTC
CDR3aa: CASGGYEDGYTF

abundance: NA
j_gene: TRBJ1-1
v_gene: TRBV2
d_gene: NA
CDR3nt: TGTGCCAGCAGTGAATTGGAGGGCCTGGGCATGAACACTGAAGCTTTCTTT
CDR3aa: CASSELEGLGMNTEAFF

abundance: NA
j_gene: TRBJ2-2
v_gene: TRBV11-2
d_gene: NA
CDR3nt: TGTGCCAGCAGCGTATCCGGGACACGGAAGAACACCGGGGAGCTGTTTTTT
CDR3aa: CASSVSGTRKNTGELFF

abundance: NA
j_gene: TRBJ2-1
v_gene: TRBV5-1
d_gene: TRBD1
CDR3nt: TGCGCCAGCACCCCCGGGACAGCCTCCTACAATGAGCAGTTCTTC
CDR3aa: CASTPGTASYNEQFF

abundance: NA
j_gene: TRBJ2-3
v_gene: TRBV19
d_gene: TRBD1
CDR3nt: TGTGCCAGTAGTCCGGACAGGGGCCCAGATACGCAGTATTTT
CDR3aa: CASSPDRGPDTQYF

abundance: NA
j_gene: TRBJ2-5
v_gene: TRBV2
d_gene: TRBD2
CDR3nt: TGTGCCAGCAGTGATCCTAGCGGGGGGTGGGAGACCCAGTACTTC
CDR3aa: CASSDPSGGWETQYF

abundance: few
j_gene: TRBJ2-1
v_gene: TRBV10-3
d_gene: TRBD2
CDR3nt: TGTGCCATCAGTGAGGCAATGGGGGGGACCTACAATGAGCAGTTCTTC
CDR3aa: CAISEAMGGTYNEQFF

abundance: NA
j_gene: TRBJ1-1
v_gene: TRBV6-5
d_gene: NA
CDR3nt: TGTGCCAGCAGTTACAGGGGCATGACTGAAGCTTTCTTT
CDR3aa: CASSYRGMTEAFF

abundance: NA
j_gene: TRBJ2-4
v_gene: TRBV19
d_gene: NA
CDR3nt: TGTGCCAGCAGACCCCAGGGGTCCCCAATTCAGTACTTC
CDR3aa: CASRPQGSPIQYF

abundance: NA
j_gene: TRBJ2-3
v_gene: TRBV6-2/TRBV6-3
d_gene: TRBD2
CDR3nt: TGTGCCAGCAGTCTAACTAGCGGGGGGGGCACAGATACGCAGTATTTT
CDR3aa: CASSLTSGGGTDTQYF

abundance: NA
j_gene: TRBJ1-2
v_gene: TRBV5-1
d_gene: TRBD1
CDR3nt: TGCGCCAGCAGCTTGGCCGGGACAGAGGGAGGCTACACCTTC
CDR3aa: CASSLAGTEGGYTF

abundance: NA
j_gene: TRBJ1-3
v_gene: TRBV3-1/TRBV3-2
d_gene: NA
CDR3nt: TGTGCCAGCAGCTCCGGGTTCTCTGGAAACACCATATATTTT
CDR3aa: CASSSGFSGNTIYF

abundance: NA
j_gene: TRBJ2-2
v_gene: TRBV5-1
d_gene: NA
CDR3nt: TGCGCCAGCAGGGACCTCGCGGGTGCGAACACCGGGGAGCTGTTTTTT
CDR3aa: CASRDLAGANTGELFF

abundance: few
j_gene: TRBJ2-3
v_gene: TRBV6-5
d_gene: NA
CDR3nt: TGTGCCAGCAGTTTAGACAGCAGCACAGATACGCAGTATTTT
CDR3aa: CASSLDSSTDTQYF

abundance: few
j_gene: TRBJ2-2
v_gene: TRBV5-1
d_gene: NA
CDR3nt: TGCGCCAGCAGCCCCAGGCTCCGGGGGGCTAGCGGACTATCGAACACCGGGGAGCTGTTTTTT
CDR3aa: CASSPRLRGASGLSNTGELFF

abundance: NA
j_gene: TRBJ2-6
v_gene: TRBV27
d_gene: NA
CDR3nt: TGTGCCAGCAGTTTGCCCCCGGGATCTGGGGCCAACGTCCTGACTTTC
CDR3aa: CASSLPPGSGANVLTF

abundance: NA
j_gene: TRBJ1-3
v_gene: TRBV11-2
d_gene: NA
CDR3nt: TGTGCCAGCAGCACTCAGGGGCGCGCTGGAAACACCATATATTTT
CDR3aa: CASSTQGRAGNTIYF

abundance: NA
j_gene: TRBJ1-6
v_gene: TRBV6-5
d_gene: TRBD1
CDR3nt: TGTGCCAGCAGCCTGACAGGGGTTAATTCACCCCTCCACTTT
CDR3aa: CASSLTGVNSPLHF

abundance: NA
j_gene: TRBJ1-1
v_gene: TRBV10-1
d_gene: NA
CDR3nt: TGCGCCAGCAGTGTTACAGGGAACACTGAAGCTTTCTTT
CDR3aa: CASSVTGNTEAFF

abundance: NA
j_gene: TRBJ2-1
v_gene: TRBV27
d_gene: TRBD2
CDR3nt: TGTGCCAGCACCACCGGGACTAGCGGTTACAATGAGCAGTTCTTC
CDR3aa: CASTTGTSGYNEQFF

abundance: NA
j_gene: TRBJ1-3
v_gene: TRBV5-1
d_gene: NA
CDR3nt: TGCGCCAGCAGCTTGGCCTGGACGGGGGGAAACACCATATATTTT
CDR3aa: CASSLAWTGGNTIYF

abundance: NA
j_gene: TRBJ1-2
v_gene: TRBV28
d_gene: TRBD1
CDR3nt: TGTGCCAGCAGTTCAGCGCCGGGACAGAGCTATGGCTACACCTTC
CDR3aa: CASSSAPGQSYGYTF

abundance: NA
j_gene: TRBJ1-2
v_gene: TRBV3-1/TRBV3-2
d_gene: NA
CDR3nt: TGTGCCAGCAGCCAAGAGGGGCCCTTCTATAACTATGGCTACACCTTC
CDR3aa: CASSQEGPFYNYGYTF

abundance: NA
j_gene: TRBJ1-3
v_gene: TRBV10-3
d_gene: TRBD1
CDR3nt: TGTGCCATCAGTGATGGACAGGGACTTGAGCACACCATATATTTT
CDR3aa: CAISDGQGLEHTIYF

abundance: NA
j_gene: TRBJ2-3
v_gene: TRBV25-1
d_gene: NA
CDR3nt: TGTGCCAGCAGTGACTCAGGGACTAGCACAGATACGCAGTATTTT
CDR3aa: CASSDSGTSTDTQYF

abundance: NA
j_gene: TRBJ2-2
v_gene: TRBV2
d_gene: TRBD1
CDR3nt: TGTGCCAGCAGTTCAGGACAGGGGGGTACCGGGGAGCTGTTTTTT
CDR3aa: CASSSGQGGTGELFF

abundance: NA
j_gene: TRBJ2-1
v_gene: TRBV19
d_gene: NA
CDR3nt: TGTGCCAGTTCTCCCAGGACAGTTTACAATGAGCAGTTCTTC
CDR3aa: CASSPRTVYNEQFF

abundance: NA
j_gene: TRBJ2-7
v_gene: TRBV15
d_gene: NA
CDR3nt: TGTGCCACTTCGGACAGTTCCTACGAGCAGTACTTC
CDR3aa: CATSDSSYEQYF

abundance: NA
j_gene: TRBJ1-6
v_gene: TRBV6-5
d_gene: NA
CDR3nt: TGTGCCAGCAACCGACTGAGCTCCTATAATTCACCCCTCCACTTT
CDR3aa: CASNRLSSYNSPLHF

abundance: NA
j_gene: TRBJ1-5
v_gene: TRBV19
d_gene: TRBD1
CDR3nt: TGTGCCACAGCGCCGACAGGGAGAACTCAGCCCCAGCATTTT
CDR3aa: CATAPTGRTQPQHF

abundance: once
j_gene: TRBJ1-1
v_gene: TRBV5-1
d_gene: TRBD1
CDR3nt: TGCGCCAGCCGCCTGACAGGGGCGGACACTGAAGCTTTCTTT
CDR3aa: CASRLTGADTEAFF

abundance: NA
j_gene: TRBJ1-2
v_gene: TRBV6-5
d_gene: NA
CDR3nt: TGTGCCAGTATCACAGGGCCCCATGGCTACACCTTC
CDR3aa: CASITGPHGYTF

abundance: NA
j_gene: TRBJ1-2
v_gene: TRBV3-1/TRBV3-2
d_gene: NA
CDR3nt: TGTGCCAGCAGCCTGGCCAGGCAATATGGCTACACCTTC
CDR3aa: CASSLARQYGYTF

abundance: NA
j_gene: TRBJ2-1
v_gene: TRBV6-5
d_gene: TRBD1
CDR3nt: TGTGCCAGCAACCCACCGGGACAGGACTACAATGAGCAGTTCTTC
CDR3aa: CASNPPGQDYNEQFF

abundance: NA
j_gene: TRBJ2-5
v_gene: TRBV7-2
d_gene: TRBD2
CDR3nt: TGTGCCAGCAGCTCGACTAGCGGGAGGAGAGAGACCCAGTACTTC
CDR3aa: CASSSTSGRRETQYF

abundance: NA
j_gene: TRBJ2-1
v_gene: TRBV2
d_gene: TRBD2
CDR3nt: TGTGCCAGCAGTGATAAGGGACTAGCGAAACTCAATGAGCAGTTCTTC
CDR3aa: CASSDKGLAKLNEQFF

abundance: NA
j_gene: TRBJ1-4
v_gene: TRBV9
d_gene: NA
CDR3nt: TGTGCCAGCAGCGCCGTCGGGACTAATGAAAAACTGTTTTTT
CDR3aa: CASSAVGTNEKLFF

abundance: NA
j_gene: TRBJ1-1
v_gene: TRBV24-1
d_gene: NA
CDR3nt: TGTGCCACCACCGAGGTAGGGGCTATCGGCACTGAAGCTTTCTTT
CDR3aa: CATTEVGAIGTEAFF

abundance: NA
j_gene: TRBJ1-6
v_gene: TRBV7-8
d_gene: NA
CDR3nt: TGTGCCAGCAGCTTAGTTGGGGCGACGACGAGCTCCTATAATTCACCCCTCCACTTT
CDR3aa: CASSLVGATTSSYNSPLHF